This note documents a single T cell receptor beta chain sequence. Its antigen remains unknown. TCRdb's copy holds only in-frame clones and misses some; the assay was immunoSEQ multiplex PCR. This sample has tens of thousands of clones, with approximately 91% found just once. This sample is part of a study of OX40 agonist ivuxolimab in advanced cancers. Regarding the study as a whole: CD4+ and CD8+ blood T cells expanded clonally by week 6 at 0.1 to 3.0 mg/kg.

The CDR3 has 15 amino acids. The V and J ends lost 3 bases and 3 bases respectively, with 14 bases between them. Germline CDR1 is SGDLS and CDR2 is YYNGEE. The chain uses TRBV9 and TRBJ2-3; D is ambiguous. Sequences were derived from CD4+ or CD8+ T cells sorted from blood, sampled in a trial of the OX40 agonist ivuxolimab. The sequence derives from an adult with an advanced solid tumor such as melanoma, head and neck, liver or kidney cancer. In nucleotides, the CDR3 is TGTGCCAGCAGCGCCGCGGACGGGCCGACAGATACGCAGTATTTT. Protein product: CASSAADGPTDTQYF.